This T cell receptor (beta chain) was observed in a study of response to subunit inactivated influenza vaccine. Via MiXCR, TCRdb re-called the RT-PCR reads, giving one row per CDR3 protein. Of around 790,000 distinct CDR3 sequences in the sample, 20% to 25% were seen once. This clonotype appeared a few times. There are 13 residues in the CDR3. The V gene lost 6 bases and the J gene lost 3 bases, with 10 bases spanning the gap. Germline V lookup: CDR1 WNHNN, CDR2 SYGVQD (reference sequence). The sample here was PBMCs from blood, taken around 5 days after vaccination. The gene calls are TRBV10-1 and TRBJ2-3; possibly TRBD1 or TRBD2 for D (5 bases each). This TCR came from a man in his fifties who received an inactivated influenza vaccine. In DNA form, the CDR3 reads TGCGCCAGCAGCCACGGGGCGACAGATACGCAGTATTTT. Protein: CASSHGATDTQYF.